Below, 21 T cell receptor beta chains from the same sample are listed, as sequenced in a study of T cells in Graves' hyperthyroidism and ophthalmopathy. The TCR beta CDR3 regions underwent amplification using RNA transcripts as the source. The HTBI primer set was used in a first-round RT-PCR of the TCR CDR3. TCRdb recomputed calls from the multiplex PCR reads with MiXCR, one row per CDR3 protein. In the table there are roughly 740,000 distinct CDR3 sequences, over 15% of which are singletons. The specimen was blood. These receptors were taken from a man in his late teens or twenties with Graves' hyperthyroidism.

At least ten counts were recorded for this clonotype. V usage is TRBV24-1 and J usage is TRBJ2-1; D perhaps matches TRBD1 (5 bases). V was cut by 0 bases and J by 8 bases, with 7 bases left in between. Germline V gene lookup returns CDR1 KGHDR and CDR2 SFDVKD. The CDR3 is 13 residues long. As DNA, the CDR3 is TGTGCCACCAGTGATTTGCAGGGCCATGAGCAGTTCTTC. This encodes CATSDLQGHEQFF.

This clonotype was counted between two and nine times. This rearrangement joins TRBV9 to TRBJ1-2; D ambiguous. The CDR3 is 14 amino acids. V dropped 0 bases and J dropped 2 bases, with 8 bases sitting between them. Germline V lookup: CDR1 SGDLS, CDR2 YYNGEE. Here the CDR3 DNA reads TGTGCCAGCAGCGTAGATATCGGCAACTATGGCTACACCTTC. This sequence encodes CASSVDIGNYGYTF.

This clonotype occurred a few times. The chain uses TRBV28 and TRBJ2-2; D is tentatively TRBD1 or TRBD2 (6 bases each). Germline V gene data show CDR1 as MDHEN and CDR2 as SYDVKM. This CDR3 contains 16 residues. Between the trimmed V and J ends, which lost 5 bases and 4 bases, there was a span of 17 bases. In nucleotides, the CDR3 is TGTGCCAGCAGTCCCCCCTTGGAGGGGGGCACCGGGGAGCTGTTTTTT. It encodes CASSPPLEGGTGELFF.

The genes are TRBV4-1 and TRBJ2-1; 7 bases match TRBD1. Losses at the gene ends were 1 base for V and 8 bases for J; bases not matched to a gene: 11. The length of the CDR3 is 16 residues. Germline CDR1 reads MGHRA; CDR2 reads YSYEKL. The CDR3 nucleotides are TGCGCCAGCAGCCAAGTACCCCGACAGGGACGGCATGAGCAGTTCTTC. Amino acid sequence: CASSQVPRQGRHEQFF.

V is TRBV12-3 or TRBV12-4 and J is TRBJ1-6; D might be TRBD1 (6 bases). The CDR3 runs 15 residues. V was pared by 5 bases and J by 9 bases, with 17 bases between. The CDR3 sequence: CASSPGGRESSPLHF. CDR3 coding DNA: TGTGCCAGCAGTCCCGGGGGCAGGGAAAGTTCACCCCTCCACTTT.

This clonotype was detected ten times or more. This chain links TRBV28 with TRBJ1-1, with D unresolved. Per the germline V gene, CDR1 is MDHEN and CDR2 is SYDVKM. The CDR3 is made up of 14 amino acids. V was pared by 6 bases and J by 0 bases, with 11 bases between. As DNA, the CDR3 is TGTGCCAGCAGCACCGTGTTTATGAACACTGAAGCTTTCTTT. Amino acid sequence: CASSTVFMNTEAFF.

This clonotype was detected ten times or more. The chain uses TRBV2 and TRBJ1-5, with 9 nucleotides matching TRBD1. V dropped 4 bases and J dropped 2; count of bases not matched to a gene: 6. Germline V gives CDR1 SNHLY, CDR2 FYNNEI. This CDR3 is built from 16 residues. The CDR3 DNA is TGTGCCAGCAGTGCTACAGGGGGCTGGGGCAATCAGCCCCAGCATTTT. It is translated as CASSATGGWGNQPQHF. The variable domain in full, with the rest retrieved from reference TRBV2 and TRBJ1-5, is EPEVTQTPSHQVTQMGQEVILRCVPISNHLYFYWYRQILGQKVEFLVSFYNNEISEKSEIFDDQFSVERPDGSNFTLKIRSTKLEDSAMYFCASSATGGWGNQPQHFGDGTRLSIL.

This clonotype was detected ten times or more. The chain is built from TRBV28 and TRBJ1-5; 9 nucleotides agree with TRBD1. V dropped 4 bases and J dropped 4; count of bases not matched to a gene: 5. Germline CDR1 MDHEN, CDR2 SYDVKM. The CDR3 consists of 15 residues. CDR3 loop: CASSWTGESNQPQHF. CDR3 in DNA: TGTGCCAGCAGTTGGACAGGGGAGTCGAATCAGCCCCAGCATTTT.

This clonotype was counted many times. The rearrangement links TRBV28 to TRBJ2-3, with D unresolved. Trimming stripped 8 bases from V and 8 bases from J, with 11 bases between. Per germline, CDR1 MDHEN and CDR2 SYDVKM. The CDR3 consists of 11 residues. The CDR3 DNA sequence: TGTGCCAGCCTAAGTGTGGGTACGCAGTATTTT. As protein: CASLSVGTQYF.

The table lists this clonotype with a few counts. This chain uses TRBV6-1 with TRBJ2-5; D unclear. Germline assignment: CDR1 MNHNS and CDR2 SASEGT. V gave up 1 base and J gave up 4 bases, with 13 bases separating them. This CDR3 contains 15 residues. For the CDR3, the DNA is TGTGCCAGCAGTGAAGACTCCGTCTGGGGAGAGACCCAGTACTTC. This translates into CASSEDSVWGETQYF.

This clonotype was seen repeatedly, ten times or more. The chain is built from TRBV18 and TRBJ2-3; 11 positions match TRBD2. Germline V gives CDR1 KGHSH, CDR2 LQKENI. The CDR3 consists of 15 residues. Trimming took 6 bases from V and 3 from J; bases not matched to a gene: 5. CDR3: CASSQLAGVTDTQYF. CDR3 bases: TGTGCCAGCTCTCAACTAGCGGGAGTTACAGATACGCAGTATTTT.

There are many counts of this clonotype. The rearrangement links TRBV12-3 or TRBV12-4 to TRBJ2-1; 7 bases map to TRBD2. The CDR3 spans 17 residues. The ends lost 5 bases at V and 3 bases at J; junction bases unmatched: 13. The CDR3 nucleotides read TGTGCCAGCAGTCCTTATGCCGGGACTACCTACTACAATGAGCAGTTCTTC. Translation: CASSPYAGTTYYNEQFF.

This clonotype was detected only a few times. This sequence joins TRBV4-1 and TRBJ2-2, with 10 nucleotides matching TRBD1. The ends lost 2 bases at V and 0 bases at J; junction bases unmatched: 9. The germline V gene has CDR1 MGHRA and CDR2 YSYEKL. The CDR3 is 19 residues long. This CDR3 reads CASSQRALGQGPNTGELFF. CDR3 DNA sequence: TGCGCCAGCAGCCAAAGGGCGTTGGGACAGGGGCCGAACACCGGGGAGCTGTTTTTT.

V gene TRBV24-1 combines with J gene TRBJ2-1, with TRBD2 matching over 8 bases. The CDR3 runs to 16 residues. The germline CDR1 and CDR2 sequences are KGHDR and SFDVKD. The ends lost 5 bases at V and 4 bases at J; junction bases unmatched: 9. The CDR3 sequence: CATSAHVGTSYNEQFF. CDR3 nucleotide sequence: TGTGCCACCAGTGCCCACGTCGGGACTAGTTACAATGAGCAGTTCTTC.

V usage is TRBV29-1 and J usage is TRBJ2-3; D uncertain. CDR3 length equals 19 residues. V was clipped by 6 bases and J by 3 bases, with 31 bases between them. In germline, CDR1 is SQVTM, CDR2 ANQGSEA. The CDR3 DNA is TGCAGCGTCGGCGGATTCTGGGTGGATTCAAATAGAGCTACAGATACGCAGTATTTT. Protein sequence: CSVGGFWVDSNRATDTQYF.

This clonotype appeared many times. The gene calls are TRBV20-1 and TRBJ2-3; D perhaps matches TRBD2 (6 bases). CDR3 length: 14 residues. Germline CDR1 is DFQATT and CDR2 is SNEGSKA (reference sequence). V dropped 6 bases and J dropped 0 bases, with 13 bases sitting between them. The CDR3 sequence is CSANAGISTDTQYF. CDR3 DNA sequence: TGCAGTGCGAACGCGGGGATTAGCACAGATACGCAGTATTTT.

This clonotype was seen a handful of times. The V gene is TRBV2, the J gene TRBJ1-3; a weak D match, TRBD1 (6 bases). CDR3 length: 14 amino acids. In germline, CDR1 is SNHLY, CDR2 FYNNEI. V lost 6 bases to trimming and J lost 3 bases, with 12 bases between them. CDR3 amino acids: CASRDTGIGNTIYF. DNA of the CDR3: TGTGCCAGCAGAGATACAGGGATTGGAAACACCATATATTTT.

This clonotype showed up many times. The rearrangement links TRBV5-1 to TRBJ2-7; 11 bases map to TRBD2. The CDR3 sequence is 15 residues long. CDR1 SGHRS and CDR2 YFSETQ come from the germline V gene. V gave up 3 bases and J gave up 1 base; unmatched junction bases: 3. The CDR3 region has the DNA TGCGCCAGCAGCTCGGGACTAGCGGAATCCTACGAGCAGTACTTC. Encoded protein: CASSSGLAESYEQYF.

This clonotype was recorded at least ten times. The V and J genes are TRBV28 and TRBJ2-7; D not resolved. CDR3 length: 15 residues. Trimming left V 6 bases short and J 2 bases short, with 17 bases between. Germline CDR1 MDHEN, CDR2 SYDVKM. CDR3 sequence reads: CASRKSKRGPYEQYF. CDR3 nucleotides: TGTGCCAGCAGGAAATCGAAGCGCGGCCCCTACGAGCAGTACTTC.

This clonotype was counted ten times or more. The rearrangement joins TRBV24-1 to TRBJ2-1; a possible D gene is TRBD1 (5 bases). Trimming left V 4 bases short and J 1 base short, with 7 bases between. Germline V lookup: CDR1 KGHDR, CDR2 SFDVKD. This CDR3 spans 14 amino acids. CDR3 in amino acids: CATSDRDSYNEQFF. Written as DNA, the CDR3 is TGTGCCACCAGTGACAGGGATTCCTACAATGAGCAGTTCTTC.

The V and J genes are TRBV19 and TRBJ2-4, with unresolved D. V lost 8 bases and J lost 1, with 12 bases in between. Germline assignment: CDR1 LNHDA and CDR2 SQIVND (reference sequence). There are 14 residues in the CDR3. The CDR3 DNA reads TGTGCCAGTTCCCGACTGATGGCCAAAAACATTCAGTACTTC. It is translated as CASSRLMAKNIQYF.